The sequence of this T cell receptor (beta chain) was determined in a study of CD8 T cells in Susac syndrome. Random hexamers were used to reverse transcribe an amount of about 0.45 to 1 ug RNA. TCRdb itself ran the immunoSEQ multiplex PCR reads through MiXCR, one entry per CDR3 protein. The table lists roughly 200,000 distinct CDR3 sequences, just under 95% of them singletons. This CDR3 has 16 amino acids. The V segment lost 1 base and the J segment 2 bases; nucleotides outside the gene matches: 3. Per germline, CDR1 LGHDT and CDR2 YNNKEL (reference sequence). Purification of the CD8+ and CD4+ T cells relied on negative isolation, and TEMRA cells underwent FACS enrichment.

The sequence was obtained from a human donor in good health. The genes are TRBV3-1 and TRBJ2-7; TRBD2 matches 12 bases. Sequences were obtained from CD4+ T cells from PBMCs. CDR3 sequence reads: CASSQALAGGTYEQYF. Written as DNA, the CDR3 is TGTGCCAGCAGCCAAGCCCTAGCGGGAGGGACCTACGAGCAGTACTTC.